The T cell receptor (beta chain) described here comes from a study of T cells in Graves' hyperthyroidism and ophthalmopathy (dated by TCRdb to between 2018 and 2021). Broadly, across the study: Peripheral blood samples were taken at initial diagnosis, before any treatment was given. The study also compared thyroid tissue and blood T-cell repertoires from a handful of Graves' hyperthyroidism patients. Whether ophthalmopathy could be predicted prospectively was tested in an independent validation cohort made up of 18 to 20 hyperthyroidism patients plus 17 patients who later progressed to ophthalmopathy. According to the paper, TCR Vbeta CDR3 sequencing was carried out on about 140 peripheral blood samples, which came from under 50 ophthalmopathy, 75 to 80 hyperthyroidism and approximately 17 progressor patients. The 100 or so discovery patients were randomly divided into training and test sets at a 7:3 ratio. After blood sampling, hyperthyroidism patients were treated with methimazole at a starting dose of 30 mg daily, and ophthalmopathy patients were treated with high-dose intravenous methylprednisolone. To identify distinguishing TCR V-J signatures, a discovery cohort of around 100 patients was used, comprising 43 with Graves' ophthalmopathy and some 60 with stable Graves' hyperthyroidism.

Overall study results and their limits: Sample size was not statistically predetermined, and blinding of investigators to group allocation was not performed. Most expanded thyroid clonotypes (frequency above 0.001) were also detected in blood, suggesting blood repertoires may reflect thyroid immune responses. In cross-validation, a model built on a 13 V-J signature told ophthalmopathy apart from stable hyperthyroidism with under 90% sensitivity and about 81% specificity, and in testing the same model reached 80%/75%. In validation, the model predicted progression to ophthalmopathy a median of about 6.8 months before onset, with roughly 70% sensitivity and roughly 77% specificity.

Ophthalmopathy patients had moderately to severely active disease, with a Clinical Activity Score of 3 or more, a NOSPECS grade of 4 or more, and a disease duration of less than 3 months. Exclusion was applied to patients with uncontrolled infections, other autoimmune diseases, pregnancy or lactation. Diagnoses were established on the basis of clinical symptoms, serum thyroxine and TRAb, thyroid ultrasound, and orbital computed tomography. Ficoll-Paque density gradient centrifugation was used to isolate PBMCs from 8 to 10 ml of fresh peripheral blood. Total RNA was extracted with Trizol reagent, and quality was checked on an Agilent 2100 Bioanalyzer. The CDR3, from cysteine to phenylalanine, totals 14 residues. Only the CDR3 region is kept as DNA, spanning 42 bases read in frame from base 1. The junction carries 8 bases between V and J, which are trimmed by 2 bases and 4 bases respectively. Many counts were recorded for this clonotype. Its antigen is not yet known. The sample holds no much larger clone one base away, and base qualities are not on file.

TCR beta CDR3 regions were amplified from RNA transcripts. For the first round of RT-PCR on the TCR CDR3, the HTBI primer set was used together with the Qiagen OneStep RT-PCR kit. Libraries were constructed in a second round of multiplex PCR, after which size selection and purification were carried out. Libraries were sequenced paired-end with 100 bp reads on an Illumina HiSeq2000. The study's own analysis went as follows. SOAPnuke was used to process the raw data, with reads discarded if the reads contained adapters or uncalled bases, had a mean Phred below 15, or lacked an exact constant-primer or identifier match. COPE v1.2.5 was used to merge high-quality paired reads, and clonotypes were defined as unique nucleotide sequences. MiTCR v1.1 was used to align clonotypes to the IMGT TRBV, TRBD and TRBJ reference segments. Only V-J combinations with frequency above 0.0001, covering about 99% of repertoires, were analysed. The TCS score was defined as F50 (clonal expansion) divided by E x V (chaos), with BLOSUM62-based TCRdist calculated between CDR3 peptides within each V-J. Welch's t-statistics and random forest reduced 450 to 600 V-J features to 10 to 15, which were used in a naive Bayes classifier (R e1071). TCRdb trimmed the raw reads at Q25, called clones with MiXCR and kept productive beta chains. All rows with the same CDR3 protein become a single entry with the most common DNA and genes. It is TCRdb's table, rather than the study itself, that gives the V and J calls and clone size. The sample has over 500,000 distinct CDR3 sequences on record, more than 15% of them singletons. The leading ten clones occupy approximately 30% of the sample.

What was sequenced was blood. The TCR comes from a woman aged 25 to 45 with Graves' ophthalmopathy. In this chain, TRBV12-3 or TRBV12-4 is recombined with TRBJ2-2, with the D segment identity uncertain. The CDR3 region reads CASSLIGSTGELFF. The DNA reads TGTGCCAGCAGTTTAATAGGTAGCACCGGGGAGCTGTTTTTT.